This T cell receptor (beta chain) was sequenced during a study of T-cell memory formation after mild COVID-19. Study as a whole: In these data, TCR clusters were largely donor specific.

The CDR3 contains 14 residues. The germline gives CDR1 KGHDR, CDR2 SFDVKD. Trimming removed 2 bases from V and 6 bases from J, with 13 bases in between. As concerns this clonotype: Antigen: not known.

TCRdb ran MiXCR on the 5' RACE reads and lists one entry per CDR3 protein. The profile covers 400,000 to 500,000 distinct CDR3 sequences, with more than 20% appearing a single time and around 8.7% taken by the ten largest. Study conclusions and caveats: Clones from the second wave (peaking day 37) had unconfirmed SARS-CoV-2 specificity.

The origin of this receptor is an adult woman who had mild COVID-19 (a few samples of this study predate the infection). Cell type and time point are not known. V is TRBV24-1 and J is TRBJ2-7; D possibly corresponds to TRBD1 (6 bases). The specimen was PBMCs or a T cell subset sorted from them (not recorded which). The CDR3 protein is CATSDSDRTSEQYF. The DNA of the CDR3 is TGTGCCACCAGTGATTCTGACAGGACCTCCGAGCAGTACTTC.